This T cell receptor (beta chain) was sequenced in a study of T-cell memory formation after mild COVID-19. Study at large: Clustering of TCRs was largely donor specific.

On this clonotype itself: The antigen is undetermined.

Constant-segment primers were used for 5'RACE, and the resulting TCR alpha and TCR beta cDNA libraries carried sample barcodes and UMIs. TCRdb passed the 5' RACE reads through MiXCR, listing each CDR3 protein once. The sample lists about 350,000 distinct CDR3 sequences; roughly an eighth were seen once. The CDR3 has 14 amino acids. With 3 bases removed from V and 0 bases from J, the gap between germline ends came to 6 bases. Germline assignment: CDR1 DFQATT and CDR2 SNEGSKA (reference sequence). Regarding the study as a whole: SARS-CoV-2 specificity was not confirmed for second-wave clones peaking on day 37. Within pre-infection memory, some responding clones were found, suggesting cross-reactive memory joined.

Sequenced sample: PBMCs or a T cell subset sorted from them (not recorded which). This TCR was sampled from a man younger than 30 who had mild COVID-19 (a few samples of this study predate the infection). Cell type and time point are not known. The V and J genes are TRBV20-1 and TRBJ2-6; no reliable D call. This chain's CDR3 is CSASESSGANVLTF. CDR3 nucleotide sequence: TGCAGTGCTAGTGAGAGCTCTGGGGCCAACGTCCTGACTTTC.